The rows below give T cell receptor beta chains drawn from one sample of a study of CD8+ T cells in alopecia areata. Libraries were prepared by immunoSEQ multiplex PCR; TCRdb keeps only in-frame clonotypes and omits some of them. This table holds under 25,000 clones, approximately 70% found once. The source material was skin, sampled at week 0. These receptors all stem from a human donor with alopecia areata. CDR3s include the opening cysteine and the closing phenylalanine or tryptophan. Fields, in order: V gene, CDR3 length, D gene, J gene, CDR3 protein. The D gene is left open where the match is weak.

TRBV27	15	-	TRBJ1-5	CASSLGATSNQPQHF
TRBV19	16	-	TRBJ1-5	CASSPDRDIVDQPQHF
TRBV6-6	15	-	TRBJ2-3	CASSPHVQGTDTQYF
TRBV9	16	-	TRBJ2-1	CASSPRVPQGGNEQFF
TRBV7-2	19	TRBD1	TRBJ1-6	CASSLNSGTGMSYNSPLHF
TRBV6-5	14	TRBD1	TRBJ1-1	CASSPGQLNTEAFF
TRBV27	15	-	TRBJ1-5	CASSLGQGRNQPQHF
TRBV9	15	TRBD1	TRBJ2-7	CASSVAGQPSYEQYF
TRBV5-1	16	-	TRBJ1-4	CASSMTGDATNEKLFF
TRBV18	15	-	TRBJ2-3	CASSPPGPATDTQYF
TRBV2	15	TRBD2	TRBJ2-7	CASGTSGAQRGEQYF
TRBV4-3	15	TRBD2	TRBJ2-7	CASSQEALAGFEQYF
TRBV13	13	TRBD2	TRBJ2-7	CASSDSGAYEQYF
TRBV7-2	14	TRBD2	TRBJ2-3	CASIRLAGGDTQYF
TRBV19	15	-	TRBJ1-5	CASSPGGISNQPQHF
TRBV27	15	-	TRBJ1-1	CASSLWGEVGTEAFF
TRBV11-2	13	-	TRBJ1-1	CASSYDLNTEAFF
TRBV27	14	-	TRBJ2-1	CASSSQGTRNEQFF
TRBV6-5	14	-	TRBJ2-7	CASSRPGQPHEQYF
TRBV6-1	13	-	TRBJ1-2	CASSVQGKGGYTF
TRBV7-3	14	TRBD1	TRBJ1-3	CASSPTGGLNTIYF
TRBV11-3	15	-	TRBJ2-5	CASSLAPPSLETQYF
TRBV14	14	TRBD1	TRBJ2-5	CASTPGGYAETQYF
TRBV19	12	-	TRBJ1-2	CASSMEGGGYTF
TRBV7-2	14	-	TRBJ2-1	CASGPTPSYNEQFF
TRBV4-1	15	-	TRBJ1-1	CASSQGRHMNTEAFF
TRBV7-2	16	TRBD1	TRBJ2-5	CASSLARDRGQETQYF
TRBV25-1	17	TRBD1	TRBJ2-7	CASSEVEGQGHSYEQYF
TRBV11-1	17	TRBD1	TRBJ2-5	CASSLVNGGTGMETQYF
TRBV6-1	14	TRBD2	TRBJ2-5	CASTRMLAGDTQYF
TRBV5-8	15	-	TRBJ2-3	CASSSPGGGTDTQYF
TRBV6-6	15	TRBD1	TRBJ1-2	CASSSQGTGVYGYTF